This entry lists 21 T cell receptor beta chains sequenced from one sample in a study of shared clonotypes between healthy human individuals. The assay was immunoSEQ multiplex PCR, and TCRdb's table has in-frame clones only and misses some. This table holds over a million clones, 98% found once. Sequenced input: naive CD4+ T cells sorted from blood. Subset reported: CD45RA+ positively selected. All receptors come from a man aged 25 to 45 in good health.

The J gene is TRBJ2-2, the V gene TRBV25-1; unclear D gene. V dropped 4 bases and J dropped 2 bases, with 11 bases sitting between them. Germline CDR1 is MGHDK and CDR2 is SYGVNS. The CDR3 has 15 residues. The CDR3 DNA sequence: TGTGCCAGCAGTGCTACGAGCAGCAACACCGGGGAGCTGTTTTTT. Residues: CASSATSSNTGELFF.

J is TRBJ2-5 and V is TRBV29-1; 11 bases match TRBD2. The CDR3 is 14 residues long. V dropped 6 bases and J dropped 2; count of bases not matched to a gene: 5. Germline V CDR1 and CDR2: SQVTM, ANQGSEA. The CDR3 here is CSVRLAGRQETQYF. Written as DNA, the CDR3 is TGCAGCGTACGACTAGCGGGAAGACAAGAGACCCAGTACTTC.

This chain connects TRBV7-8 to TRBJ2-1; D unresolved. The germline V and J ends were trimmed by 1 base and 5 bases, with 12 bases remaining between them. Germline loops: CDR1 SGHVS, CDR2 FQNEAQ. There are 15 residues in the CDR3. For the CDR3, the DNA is TGTGCCAGCAGCTTAGTGGTTACGTACAACAATGAGCAGTTCTTC. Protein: CASSLVVTYNNEQFF.

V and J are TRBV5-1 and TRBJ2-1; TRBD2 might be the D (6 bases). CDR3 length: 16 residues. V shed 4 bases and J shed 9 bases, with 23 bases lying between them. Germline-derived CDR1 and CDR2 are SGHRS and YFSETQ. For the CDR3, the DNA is TGCGCCAGCAGCGGGGGGAGGTCAGGGATAGGGGCTGAGCAGTTCTTC. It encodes CASSGGRSGIGAEQFF.

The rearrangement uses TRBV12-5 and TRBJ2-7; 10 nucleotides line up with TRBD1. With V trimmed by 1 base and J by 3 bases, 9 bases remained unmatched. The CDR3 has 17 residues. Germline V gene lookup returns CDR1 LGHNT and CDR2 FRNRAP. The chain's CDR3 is CASGLATGQGSRYEQYF. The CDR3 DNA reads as TGTGCTAGTGGTTTGGCCACGGGACAGGGGTCCCGCTACGAGCAGTACTTC.

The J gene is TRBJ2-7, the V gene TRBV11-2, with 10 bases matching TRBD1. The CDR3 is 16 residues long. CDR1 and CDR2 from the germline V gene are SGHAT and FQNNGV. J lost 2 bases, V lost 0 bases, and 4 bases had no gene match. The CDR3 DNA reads TGTGCCAGCAGCTTAGAAAGACAGGGGGCAGCCTACGAGCAGTACTTC. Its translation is CASSLERQGAAYEQYF.

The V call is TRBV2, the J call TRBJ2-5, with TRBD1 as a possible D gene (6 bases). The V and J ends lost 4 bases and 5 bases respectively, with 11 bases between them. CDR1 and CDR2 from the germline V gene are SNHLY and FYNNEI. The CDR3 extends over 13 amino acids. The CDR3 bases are TGTGCCAGCAGTGTTTATAGGGGGGAGACCCAGTACTTC. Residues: CASSVYRGETQYF.

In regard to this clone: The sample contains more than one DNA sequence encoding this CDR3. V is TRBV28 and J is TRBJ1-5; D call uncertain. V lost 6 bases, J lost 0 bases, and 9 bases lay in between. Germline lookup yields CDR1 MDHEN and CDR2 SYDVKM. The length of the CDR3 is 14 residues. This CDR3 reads CASSRDNSNQPQHF. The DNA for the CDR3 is TGTGCCAGCAGCCGTGACAATAGCAATCAGCCCCAGCATTTT.

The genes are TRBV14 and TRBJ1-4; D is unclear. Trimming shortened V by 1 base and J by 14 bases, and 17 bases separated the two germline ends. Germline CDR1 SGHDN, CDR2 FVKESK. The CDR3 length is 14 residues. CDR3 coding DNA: TGTGCCAGCAGCCAAGGCGCACAGACCGGTTTGCTGTTTTTT. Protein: CASSQGAQTGLLFF.

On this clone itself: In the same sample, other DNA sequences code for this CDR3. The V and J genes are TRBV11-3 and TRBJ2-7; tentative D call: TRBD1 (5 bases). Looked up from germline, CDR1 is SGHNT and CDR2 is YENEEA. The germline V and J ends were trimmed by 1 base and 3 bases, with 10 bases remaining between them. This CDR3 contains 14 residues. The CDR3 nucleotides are TGTGCCAGCAGCTTAGGACAGAGCAGCTACGAGCAGTACTTC. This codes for CASSLGQSSYEQYF.

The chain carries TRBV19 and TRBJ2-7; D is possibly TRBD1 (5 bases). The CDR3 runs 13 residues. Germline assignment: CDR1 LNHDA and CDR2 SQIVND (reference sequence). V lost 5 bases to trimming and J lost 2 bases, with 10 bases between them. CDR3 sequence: CASSQGRAYEQYF. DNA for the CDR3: TGTGCCAGTAGTCAGGGTAGGGCCTACGAGCAGTACTTC. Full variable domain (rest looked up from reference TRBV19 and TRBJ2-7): DGGITQSPKYLFRKEGQNVTLSCEQNLNHDAMYWYRQDPGQGLRLIYYSQIVNDFQKGDIAEGYSVSREKKESFPLTVTSAQKNPTAFYLCASSQGRAYEQYFGPGTRLTVT.

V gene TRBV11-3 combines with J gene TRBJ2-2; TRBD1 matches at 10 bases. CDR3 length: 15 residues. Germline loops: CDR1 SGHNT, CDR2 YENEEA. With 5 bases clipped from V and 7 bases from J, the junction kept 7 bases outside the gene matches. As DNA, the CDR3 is TGTGCCAGCAGCCCCAGACAGGGGGCGGACGGGGAGCTGTTTTTT. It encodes CASSPRQGADGELFF.

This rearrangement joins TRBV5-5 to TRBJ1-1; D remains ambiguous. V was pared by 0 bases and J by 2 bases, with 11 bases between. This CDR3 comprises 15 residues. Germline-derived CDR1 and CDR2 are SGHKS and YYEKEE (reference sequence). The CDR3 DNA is TGTGCCAGCAGCTTGGCCCACAGACCAAACACTGAAGCTTTCTTT. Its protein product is CASSLAHRPNTEAFF.

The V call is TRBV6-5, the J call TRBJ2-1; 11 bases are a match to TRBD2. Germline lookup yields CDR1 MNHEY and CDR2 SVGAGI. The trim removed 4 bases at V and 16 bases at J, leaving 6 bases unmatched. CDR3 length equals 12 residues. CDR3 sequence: CASSWSSGRLFF. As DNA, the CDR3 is TGTGCCAGCAGTTGGTCTAGCGGGAGGTTATTCTTC.

The CDR3 loop is CASSLSREAGNTIYF. In DNA form, the CDR3 reads TGTGCCAGCAGTTTATCGAGGGAAGCTGGAAACACCATATATTTT. The V and J genes are TRBV27 and TRBJ1-3; D is uncertain. Germline V CDR1 and CDR2: MNHEY, SMNVEV (reference sequence). Trimming shortened V by 0 bases and J by 2 bases, and 8 bases separated the two germline ends. This CDR3 spans 15 amino acids.

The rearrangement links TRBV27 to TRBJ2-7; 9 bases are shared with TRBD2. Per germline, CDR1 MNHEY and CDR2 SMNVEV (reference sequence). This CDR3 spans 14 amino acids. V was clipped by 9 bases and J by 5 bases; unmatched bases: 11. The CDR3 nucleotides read TGTGCCAGTTTCAGACTAGCGGCGAGGGACGAGCAGTACTTC. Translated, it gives CASFRLAARDEQYF.

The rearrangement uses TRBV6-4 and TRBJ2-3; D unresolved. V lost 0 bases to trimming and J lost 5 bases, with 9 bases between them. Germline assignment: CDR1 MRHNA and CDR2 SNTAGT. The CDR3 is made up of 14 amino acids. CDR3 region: CASSDSPTQDTQYF. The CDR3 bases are TGTGCCAGCAGTGACTCACCGACGCAAGATACGCAGTATTTT.

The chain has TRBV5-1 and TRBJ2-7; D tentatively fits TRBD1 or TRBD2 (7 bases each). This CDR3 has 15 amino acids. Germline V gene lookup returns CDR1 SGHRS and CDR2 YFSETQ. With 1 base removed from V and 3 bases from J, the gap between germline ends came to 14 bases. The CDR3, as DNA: TGCGCCAGCAGCTTGTCCCCAGGGGGGGTCTACGAGCAGTACTTC. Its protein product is CASSLSPGGVYEQYF.

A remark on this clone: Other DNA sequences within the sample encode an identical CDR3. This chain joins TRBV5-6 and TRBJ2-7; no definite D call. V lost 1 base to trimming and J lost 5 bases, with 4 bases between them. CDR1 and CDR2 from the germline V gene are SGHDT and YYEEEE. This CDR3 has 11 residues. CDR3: CASSLRNEQYF. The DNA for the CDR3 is TGTGCCAGCAGCTTGCGAAACGAGCAGTACTTC.

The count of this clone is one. Here the CDR3 DNA reads TGTGCCAGCAGATCTAGCGGGAGTTGGAACAATGAGCAGTTCTTC. Translated, it gives CASRSSGSWNNEQFF. The rearrangement links TRBV27 to TRBJ2-1; 10 bases fit TRBD2. This CDR3 contains 15 residues. Germline CDR1 is MNHEY and CDR2 is SMNVEV (reference sequence). V lost 6 bases, J lost 5 bases, and 7 bases stayed unmatched.

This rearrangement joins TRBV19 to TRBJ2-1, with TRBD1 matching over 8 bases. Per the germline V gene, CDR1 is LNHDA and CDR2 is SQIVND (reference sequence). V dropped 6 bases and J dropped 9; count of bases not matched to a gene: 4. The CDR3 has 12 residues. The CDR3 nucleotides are TGTGCCAGTAGCCCAGGGGGCATTGAGCAGTTCTTC. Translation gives CASSPGGIEQFF.